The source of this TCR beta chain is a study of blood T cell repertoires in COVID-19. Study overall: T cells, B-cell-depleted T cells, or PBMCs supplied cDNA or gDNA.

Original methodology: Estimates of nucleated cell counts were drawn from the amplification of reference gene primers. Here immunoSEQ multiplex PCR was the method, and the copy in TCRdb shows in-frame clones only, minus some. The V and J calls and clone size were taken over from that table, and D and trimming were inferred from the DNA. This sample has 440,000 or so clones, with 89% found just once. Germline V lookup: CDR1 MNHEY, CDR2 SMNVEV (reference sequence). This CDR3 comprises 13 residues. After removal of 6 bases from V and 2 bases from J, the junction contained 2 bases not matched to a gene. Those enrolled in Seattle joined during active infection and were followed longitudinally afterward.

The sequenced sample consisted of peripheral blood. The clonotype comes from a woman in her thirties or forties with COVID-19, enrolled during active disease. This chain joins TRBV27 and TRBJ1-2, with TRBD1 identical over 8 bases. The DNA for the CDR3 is TGTGCCAGCAGCTGGACAGGGAACTATGGCTACACCTTC. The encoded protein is CASSWTGNYGYTF.